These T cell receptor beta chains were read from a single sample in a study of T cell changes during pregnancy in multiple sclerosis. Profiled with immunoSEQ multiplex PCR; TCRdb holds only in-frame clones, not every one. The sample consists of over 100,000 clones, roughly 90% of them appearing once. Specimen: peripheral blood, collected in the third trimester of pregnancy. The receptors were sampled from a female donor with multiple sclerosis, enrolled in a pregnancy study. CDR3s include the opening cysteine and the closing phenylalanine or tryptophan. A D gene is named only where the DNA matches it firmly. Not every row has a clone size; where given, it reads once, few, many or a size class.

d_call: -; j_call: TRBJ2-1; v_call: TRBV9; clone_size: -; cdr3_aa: CASSVGQDPYNEQFF; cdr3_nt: TGTGCCAGCAGCGTAGGACAGGATCCCTACAATGAGCAGTTCTTC
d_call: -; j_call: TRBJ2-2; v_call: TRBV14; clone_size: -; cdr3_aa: CASSVSSPGELFF; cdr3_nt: TGTGCCAGCAGCGTTAGCTCCCCCGGGGAGCTGTTTTTT
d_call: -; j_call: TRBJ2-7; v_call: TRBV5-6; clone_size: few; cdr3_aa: CASSSTSLGEQYF; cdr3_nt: TGTGCCAGCAGCTCGACTAGTCTGGGCGAGCAGTACTTC
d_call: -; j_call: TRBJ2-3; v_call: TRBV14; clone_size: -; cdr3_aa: CASSRVFDADTQYF; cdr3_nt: TGTGCCAGCAGCAGAGTGTTTGATGCAGATACGCAGTATTTT
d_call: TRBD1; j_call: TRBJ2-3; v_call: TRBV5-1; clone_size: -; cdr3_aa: CASSNTGQHSTDTQYF; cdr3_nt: TGCGCCAGCAGCAACACGGGACAGCATAGCACAGATACGCAGTATTTT
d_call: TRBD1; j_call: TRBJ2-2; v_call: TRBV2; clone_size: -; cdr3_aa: CASSEAPSQGAFGTGELFF; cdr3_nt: TGTGCCAGCAGTGAAGCGCCGAGCCAGGGGGCATTTGGTACCGGGGAGCTGTTTTTT
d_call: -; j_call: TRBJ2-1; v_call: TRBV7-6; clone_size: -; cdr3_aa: CASSLEGTARDNNEQFF; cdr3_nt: TGTGCCAGCAGCTTAGAGGGAACAGCGAGGGACAACAATGAGCAGTTCTTC
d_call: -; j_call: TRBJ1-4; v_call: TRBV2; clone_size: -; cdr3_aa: CASSEGANNEKLFF; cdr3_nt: TGTGCCAGCAGTGAAGGGGCCAATAATGAAAAACTGTTTTTT
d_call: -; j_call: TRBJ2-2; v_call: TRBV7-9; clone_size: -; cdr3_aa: CASTSYTSNTGELFF; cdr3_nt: TGTGCCAGCACCTCGTATACTTCGAACACCGGGGAGCTGTTTTTT
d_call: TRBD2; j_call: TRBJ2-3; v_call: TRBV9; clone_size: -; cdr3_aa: CASSVGLAGDTDTQYF; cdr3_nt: TGTGCCAGCAGCGTTGGACTAGCGGGGGACACAGATACGCAGTATTTT
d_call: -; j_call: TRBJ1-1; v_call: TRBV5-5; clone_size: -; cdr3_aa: CASSWGGANTEAFF; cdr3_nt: TGTGCCAGCAGCTGGGGTGGGGCGAACACTGAAGCTTTCTTT
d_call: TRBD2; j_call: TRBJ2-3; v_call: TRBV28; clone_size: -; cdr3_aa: CASSPGLAEPSTDTQYF; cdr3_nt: TGTGCCAGCAGTCCCGGACTAGCGGAGCCTAGCACAGATACGCAGTATTTT
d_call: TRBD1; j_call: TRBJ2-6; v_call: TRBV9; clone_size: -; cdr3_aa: CASSGDREFGANVLTF; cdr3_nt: TGTGCCAGCAGCGGGGACAGGGAGTTTGGGGCCAACGTCCTGACTTTC
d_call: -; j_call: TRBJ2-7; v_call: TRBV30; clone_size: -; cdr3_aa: CALGGAAGLKQYF; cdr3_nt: TGTGCCCTGGGGGGAGCTGCCGGTTTGAAGCAGTACTTC
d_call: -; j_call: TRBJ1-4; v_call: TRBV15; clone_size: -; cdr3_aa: CATSRQGRTNEKLFF; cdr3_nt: TGTGCCACCAGCAGGCAGGGAAGAACTAATGAAAAACTGTTTTTT
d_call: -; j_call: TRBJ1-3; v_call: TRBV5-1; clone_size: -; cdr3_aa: CASTESGGALVRNTIYF; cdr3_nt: TGCGCCAGCACGGAGTCCGGAGGGGCACTCGTACGAAACACCATATATTTT
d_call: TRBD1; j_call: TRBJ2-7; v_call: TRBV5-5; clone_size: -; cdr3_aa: CASSLQGTLAYEQYF; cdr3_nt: TGTGCCAGCAGCTTACAGGGGACCCTAGCCTACGAGCAGTACTTC
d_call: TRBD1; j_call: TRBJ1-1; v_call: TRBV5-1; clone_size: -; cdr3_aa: CASSVQDRVGTEAFF; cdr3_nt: TGCGCCAGCAGCGTACAGGACAGGGTGGGCACTGAAGCTTTCTTT
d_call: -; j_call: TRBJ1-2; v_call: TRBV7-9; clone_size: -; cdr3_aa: CASSPSRGKDYGYTF; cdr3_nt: TGTGCCAGCAGCCCCTCCAGGGGCAAGGACTATGGCTACACCTTC
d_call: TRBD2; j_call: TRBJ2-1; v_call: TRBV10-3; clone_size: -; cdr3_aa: CAINQREDSYNEQFF; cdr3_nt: TGTGCCATCAACCAGCGGGAGGACTCTTACAATGAGCAGTTCTTC
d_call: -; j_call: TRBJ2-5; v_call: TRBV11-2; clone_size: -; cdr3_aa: CASSFAPGRGETQYF; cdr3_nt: TGTGCCAGCAGCTTCGCCCCGGGTCGAGGGGAGACCCAGTACTTC